This TCR beta chain was documented in a study of blood T cell repertoires in COVID-19. Overall study: Specimens from acute and convalescent COVID-19 originated in the United States, Italy and Spain.

The CDR3 length is 18 residues. Assay: immunoSEQ multiplex PCR; the TCRdb copy retains only in-frame clones and omits some. The data show 99,000 or so clones, around nine tenths seen once. The chain employs TRBV21-1 and TRBJ2-1; the DNA was not used to check the table's D call, TRBD1. TRBV21-1 is a pseudogene segment. Sample: peripheral blood. This TCR was sampled from a man in his forties or fifties with COVID-19, enrolled during active disease. CDR3 coding DNA: TGTGCCAGCAGCAAAAGTGGGTTAGGGGGTAACTCCTACAATGAGCAGTTCTTC. Amino acid sequence: CASSKSGLGGNSYNEQFF.